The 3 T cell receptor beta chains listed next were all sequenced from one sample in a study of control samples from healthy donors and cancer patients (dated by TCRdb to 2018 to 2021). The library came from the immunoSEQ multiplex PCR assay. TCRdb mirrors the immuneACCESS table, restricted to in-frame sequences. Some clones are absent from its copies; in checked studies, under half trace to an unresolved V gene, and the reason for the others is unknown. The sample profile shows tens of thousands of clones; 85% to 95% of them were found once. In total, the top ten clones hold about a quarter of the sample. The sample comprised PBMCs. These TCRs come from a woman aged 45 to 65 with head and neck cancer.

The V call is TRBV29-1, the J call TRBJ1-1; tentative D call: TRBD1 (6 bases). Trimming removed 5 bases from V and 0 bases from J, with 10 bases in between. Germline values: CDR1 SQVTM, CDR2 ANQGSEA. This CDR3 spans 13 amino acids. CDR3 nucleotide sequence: TGCAGCGTTAGGAGGGGGGTGAACACTGAAGCTTTCTTT. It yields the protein CSVRRGVNTEAFF.

CDR3 in amino acids: CATGPGFTDTQYF. CDR3 bases: TGTGCCACCGGGCCCGGATTCACAGATACGCAGTATTTT. V gene TRBV5-4 combines with J gene TRBJ2-3, with D unresolved. Germline V gene sequence: CDR1 SGHNT, CDR2 YYREEE (reference sequence). V was trimmed by 9 bases and J by 2 bases, leaving 13 bases between them. This CDR3 comprises 13 residues.

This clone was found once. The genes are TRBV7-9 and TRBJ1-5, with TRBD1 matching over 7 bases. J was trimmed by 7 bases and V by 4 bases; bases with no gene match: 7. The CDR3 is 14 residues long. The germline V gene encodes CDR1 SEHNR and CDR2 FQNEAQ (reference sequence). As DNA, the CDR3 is TGTGCCAGCAGCTCCTCGACAGGGAACCAGCCCCAGCATTTT. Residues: CASSSSTGNQPQHF.